The 8 T cell receptor beta chains below all came from one sample that was sequenced in a study of siplizumab effects on memory and regulatory T cells. Some clones are missing from TCRdb's copy, which holds only in-frame ones; the method was immunoSEQ multiplex PCR. The table includes approximately 92,000 clones, 90% to 95% detected once. Sequencing input: non-Treg CD4+ T cells sorted from blood. Receptors were obtained from a human donor in good health.

This chain connects TRBV27 to TRBJ2-2, with 10 bases aligning to TRBD2. From germline, CDR1 is MNHEY and CDR2 SMNVEV (reference sequence). J gave up 1 base and V 1 base, and 9 bases lay outside the gene matches. The CDR3 is 19 amino acids. CDR3 in amino acids: CASSLYASGRGLNTGELFF. The CDR3 DNA reads TGTGCCAGCAGTTTATACGCTAGCGGGAGAGGGTTGAACACCGGGGAGCTGTTTTTT.

The rearrangement uses TRBV27 and TRBJ1-5; TRBD1 matches 7 bases. This CDR3 is 13 amino acids long. Germline V lookup: CDR1 MNHEY, CDR2 SMNVEV (reference sequence). V was pared by 11 bases and J by 2 bases, with 6 bases of the junction left unmatched. DNA for the CDR3: TGTGCCGGTGGGGGACAGCGCAATCAGCCCCAGCATTTT. Amino acids: CAGGGQRNQPQHF.

This chain links TRBV5-1 with TRBJ2-5, with D perhaps TRBD1 (6 bases). Germline V gene sequence: CDR1 SGHRS, CDR2 YFSETQ. The CDR3 has 14 amino acids. V was clipped by 0 bases and J by 3 bases, with 9 bases between them. The CDR3 DNA sequence: TGCGCCAGCAGCTTGGGGACAGTTAAAGAGACCCAGTACTTC. Translated: CASSLGTVKETQYF.

The chain employs TRBV5-1 and TRBJ2-1; TRBD2 matches at 11 bases. Germline lookup yields CDR1 SGHRS and CDR2 YFSETQ. V was clipped by 3 bases and J by 5 bases; unmatched bases: 16. The CDR3 consists of 19 residues. The CDR3 DNA sequence: TGCGCCAGCAGCTCAACCATTACTAGCGGGAGTTATGTAAACAATGAGCAGTTCTTC. It translates to CASSSTITSGSYVNNEQFF.

The rearrangement links TRBV4-2 to TRBJ1-5; TRBD1 matches 8 bases. The junction had 11 bases not matched to a gene; V was cut back by 6 bases and J by 7 bases. CDR1 is LGHNA, CDR2 YNFKEQ, per germline. The CDR3 runs to 15 residues. For the CDR3, the DNA is TGTGCCAGCAGGCGGACAGGGCAGCATGGGCAGCCCCAGCATTTT. Translation gives CASRRTGQHGQPQHF.

This chain connects TRBV30 to TRBJ2-7, with 8 nucleotides matching TRBD1. The CDR3 has 13 amino acids. The germline V gene encodes CDR1 GTSNPN and CDR2 SVGIG (reference sequence). The V segment lost 5 bases and the J segment 4 bases; nucleotides outside the gene matches: 7. As DNA, the CDR3 is TGTGCCTGGGCGGACAGGGTCGGGTACGAGCAGTACTTC. Protein product: CAWADRVGYEQYF.

The sample holds one count of this clone. The rearrangement links TRBV5-8 to TRBJ2-1; either TRBD1 or TRBD2 may supply D (5 bases each). The length of the CDR3 is 16 residues. V lost 0 bases, J lost 7 bases, and 17 bases lay in between. The V gene's germline CDR1 is SGHTS and CDR2 YDEGEE. CDR3 sequence: CASSLAVGATWNEQFF. CDR3 DNA: TGTGCCAGCAGCTTGGCGGTCGGGGCGACTTGGAATGAGCAGTTCTTC.

This chain uses TRBV5-1 with TRBJ2-1; 9 bases fit TRBD2. Trimming cost V 0 bases and J 3 bases; bases outside gene matches: 10. Germline V gives CDR1 SGHRS, CDR2 YFSETQ. The CDR3 consists of 18 residues. DNA of the CDR3: TGCGCCAGCAGCTTGGATGTTAGCGGGAGAGAGCTCTACAATGAGCAGTTCTTC. Amino acids: CASSLDVSGRELYNEQFF.